This is a list of T cell receptor beta chains from one sample in a study of fetal regulatory T cell absence and autoimmunity. The table came from immunoSEQ multiplex PCR; TCRdb's copy has only in-frame clones and leaves some out. Among about 50,000 clones listed, 70% to 85% were seen once. Sequenced: cord blood. The receptors come from a newborn boy with IPEX syndrome. CDR3s include the opening cysteine and the closing phenylalanine or tryptophan. Part of the rows lack a size; the others show once, few, many or a class for expanded clones.

v_call clone_size cdr3_aa
TRBV5-4 NA CASSFAGGGNTIYF
TRBV20-1 NA CSAPLVYEQYF
TRBV20-1 NA CSATRKETQYF
TRBV19 NA CASSISVSSYEQYF
TRBV30 NA CAWKIIVAEAFF
TRBV5-1 NA CASSYSADTQYF
TRBV6-1 NA CASSEKLKLFF
TRBV29-1 once CSVEDRDDVLTF
TRBV4-1 NA CASSQDSGLYSYEQYF
TRBV5-1 NA CASSGQGRRGGRTDTQYF
TRBV15 NA CATSGRLPGTDGGELFF
TRBV29-1 NA CSVVAASGPYNEQFF
TRBV18 NA CASSPETGGGTEAFF
TRBV13 NA CASRLGRRDEKLFF
TRBV27 NA CASSIRTGYSNQPQHF
TRBV29-1 NA CSARAGANVLTF
TRBV15 NA CATSRDQGYEQYF
TRBV6-7 few CASKGPGTGTYEQYF
TRBV10-3 NA CAISPTGFDGYTF
TRBV7-6 NA CASSPRTGWETQYF
TRBV11-2 NA CASGSNWWGNSGELFF
TRBV10-2 NA CASSEMWGPQPQHF
TRBV5-1 few CASSFRDNYGYTF
TRBV5-4 few CASSPATGNQPQHF
TRBV6-5 NA CASSLRGGETQYF
TRBV6-6 NA CASSSYRTQRTDTQYF
TRBV7-9 NA CASSFSTSGIDTGELFF
TRBV6-8 NA CASRNLLGGSNTEAFF
TRBV19 NA CASKTQGVNTEAFF
TRBV7-2 NA CASSPTLQVSGANVLTF
TRBV7-2 NA CASSSGDTGISVETQYF
TRBV7-2 NA CASSLVGAGPGANVLTF
TRBV12-5 NA CASGLTGGSYEQYF
TRBV27 NA CASSLRGLRNTGELFF
TRBV9 NA CASSVGFMNTEAFF
TRBV27 NA CASRSWTGMDYWYF
TRBV6-4 once CASSARGNAYNEQFF
TRBV2 NA CASYRGGLGTQYF
TRBV5-1 NA CASSLEGPPPPYEQYF
TRBV7-9 NA CASSSNRDGTDTQYF
TRBV10-2 NA CASSGLAGGEGETQYF
TRBV11-2 once CASSFSGGAYEQYF
TRBV29-1 NA CSYGLTNTEAFF
TRBV7-9 once CASSLWSRDRGRVVYGYTF
TRBV9 few CASSVGTGHGYTF
TRBV10-3 few CAISDVVDGYTF
TRBV7-9 NA CASSLDSTDTQYF
TRBV7-9 NA CASSLGPGYEQYF
TRBV5-1 NA CASSLLGGAFF
TRBV5-1 NA CASSLLEAGNTEAFF
TRBV12-5 NA CASGSAGSEAFF
TRBV11-3 NA CASSPYRNTIYF
TRBV5-5 NA CASSFDLSIGYTF
TRBV11-2 NA CASSLGQNQPQHF